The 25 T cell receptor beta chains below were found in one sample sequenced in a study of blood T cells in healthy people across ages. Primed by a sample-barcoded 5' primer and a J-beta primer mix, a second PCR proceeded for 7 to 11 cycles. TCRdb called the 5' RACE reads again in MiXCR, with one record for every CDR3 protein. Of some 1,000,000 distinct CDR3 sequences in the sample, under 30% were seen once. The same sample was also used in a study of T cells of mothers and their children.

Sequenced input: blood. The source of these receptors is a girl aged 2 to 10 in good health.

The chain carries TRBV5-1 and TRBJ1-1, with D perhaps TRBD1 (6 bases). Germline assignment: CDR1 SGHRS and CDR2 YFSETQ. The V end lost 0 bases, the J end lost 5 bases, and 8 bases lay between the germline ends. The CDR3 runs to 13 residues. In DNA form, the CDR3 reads TGCGCCAGCAGCTTGGAGGGGGAGACTGAAGCTTTCTTT. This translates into CASSLEGETEAFF.

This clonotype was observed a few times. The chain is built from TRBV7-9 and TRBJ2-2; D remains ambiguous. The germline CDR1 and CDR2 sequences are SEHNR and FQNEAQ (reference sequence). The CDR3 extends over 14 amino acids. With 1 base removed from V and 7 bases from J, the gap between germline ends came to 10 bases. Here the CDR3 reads CASSLEFRDGELFF. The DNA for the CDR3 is TGTGCCAGCAGCTTAGAATTCCGAGACGGGGAGCTGTTTTTT.

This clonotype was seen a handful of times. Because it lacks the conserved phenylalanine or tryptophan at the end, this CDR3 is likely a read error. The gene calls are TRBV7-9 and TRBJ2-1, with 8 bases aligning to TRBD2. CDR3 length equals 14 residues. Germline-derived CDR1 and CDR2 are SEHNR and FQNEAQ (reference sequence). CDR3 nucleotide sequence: TGTGCCAACAGCCCCCCGGGAGGGCCCGATGAGCAGTTCCTC. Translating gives CANSPPGGPDEQFL.

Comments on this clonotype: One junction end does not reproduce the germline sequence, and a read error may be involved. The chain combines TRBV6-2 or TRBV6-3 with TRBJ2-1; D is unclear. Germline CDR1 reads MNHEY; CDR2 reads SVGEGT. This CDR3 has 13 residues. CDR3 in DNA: TGTACCAGCAGAATCGCTTTAGGTTATGAGCAGTTCTTC. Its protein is CTSRIALGYEQFF.

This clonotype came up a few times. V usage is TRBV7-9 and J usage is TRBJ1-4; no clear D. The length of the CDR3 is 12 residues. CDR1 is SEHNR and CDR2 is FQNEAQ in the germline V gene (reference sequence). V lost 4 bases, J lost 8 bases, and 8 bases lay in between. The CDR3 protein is CASSSLGEKLFF. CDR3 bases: TGTGCCAGCAGCTCCCTTGGGGAAAAACTGTTTTTT.

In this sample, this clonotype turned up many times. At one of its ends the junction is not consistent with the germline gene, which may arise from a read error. The CDR3 DNA reads as TGCGCCAGCAGCTTCGGGACAGGGAATCAGCCCCAGCATTTT. It codes for CASSFGTGNQPQHF. This chain joins TRBV7-2 and TRBJ1-5, with 9 bases matching TRBD1. This CDR3 is built from 14 residues. Germline CDR1 SGHTA, CDR2 FQGNSA.

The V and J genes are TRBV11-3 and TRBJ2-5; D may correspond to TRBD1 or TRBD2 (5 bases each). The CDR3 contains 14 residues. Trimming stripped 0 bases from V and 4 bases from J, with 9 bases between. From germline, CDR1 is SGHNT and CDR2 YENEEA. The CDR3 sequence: CASSLEGTRETQYF. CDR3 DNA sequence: TGTGCCAGCAGCTTAGAAGGGACGCGAGAGACCCAGTACTTC.

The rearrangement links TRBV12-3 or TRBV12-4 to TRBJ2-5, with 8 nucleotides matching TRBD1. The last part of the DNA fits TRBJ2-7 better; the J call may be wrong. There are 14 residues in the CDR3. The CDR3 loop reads CASSPRQGTYEQYF. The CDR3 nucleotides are TGTGCCAGCAGTCCCAGACAGGGGACCTACGAGCAGTACTTC.

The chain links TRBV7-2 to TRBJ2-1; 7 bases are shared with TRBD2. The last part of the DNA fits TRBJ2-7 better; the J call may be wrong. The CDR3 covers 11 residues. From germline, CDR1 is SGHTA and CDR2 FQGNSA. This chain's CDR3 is CASSLSGVQYF. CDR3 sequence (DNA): TGTGCCAGCAGCTTAAGCGGGGTGCAGTACTTC.

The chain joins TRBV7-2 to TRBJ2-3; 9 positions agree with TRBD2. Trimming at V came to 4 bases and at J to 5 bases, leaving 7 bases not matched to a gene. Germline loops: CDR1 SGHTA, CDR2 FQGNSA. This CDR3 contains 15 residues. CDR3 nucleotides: TGTGCCAGCAGCTCTCCGGGACTAGCTTTAGATACGCAGTATTTT. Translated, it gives CASSSPGLALDTQYF.

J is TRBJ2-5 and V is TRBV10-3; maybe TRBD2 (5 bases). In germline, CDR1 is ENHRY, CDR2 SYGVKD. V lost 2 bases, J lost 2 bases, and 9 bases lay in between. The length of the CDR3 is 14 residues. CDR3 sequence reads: CAISEGLRQETQYF. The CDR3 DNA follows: TGTGCCATCAGTGAGGGACTTCGACAAGAGACCCAGTACTTC.

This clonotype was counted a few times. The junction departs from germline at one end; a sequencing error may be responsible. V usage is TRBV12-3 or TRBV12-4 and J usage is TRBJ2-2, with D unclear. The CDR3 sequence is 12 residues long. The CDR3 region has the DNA TGTGCCAACAGTTTAGTCGGCGGGGAGCTGTTTTTT. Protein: CANSLVGGELFF.

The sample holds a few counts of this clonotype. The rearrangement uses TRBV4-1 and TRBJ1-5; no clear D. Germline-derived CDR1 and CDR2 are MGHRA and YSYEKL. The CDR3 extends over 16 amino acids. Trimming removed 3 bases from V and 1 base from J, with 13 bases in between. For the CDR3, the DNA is TGCGCCAGCAGCCACATTGTCGGAAGGAGCAATCAGCCCCAGCATTTT. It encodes CASSHIVGRSNQPQHF.

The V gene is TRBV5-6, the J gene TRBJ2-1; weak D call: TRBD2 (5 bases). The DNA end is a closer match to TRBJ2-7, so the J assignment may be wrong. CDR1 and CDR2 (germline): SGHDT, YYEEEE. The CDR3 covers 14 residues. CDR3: CASSTQGGSDEQYF. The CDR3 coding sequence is TGTGCCAGCAGCACACAAGGTGGGAGCGACGAGCAGTACTTC.

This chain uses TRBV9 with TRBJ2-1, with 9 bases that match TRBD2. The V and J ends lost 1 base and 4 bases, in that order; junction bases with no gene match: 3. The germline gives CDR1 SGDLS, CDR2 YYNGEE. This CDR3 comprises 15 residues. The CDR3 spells CASSVRLAGYNEQFF. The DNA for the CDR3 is TGTGCCAGCAGCGTAAGGCTAGCGGGGTACAATGAGCAGTTCTTC.

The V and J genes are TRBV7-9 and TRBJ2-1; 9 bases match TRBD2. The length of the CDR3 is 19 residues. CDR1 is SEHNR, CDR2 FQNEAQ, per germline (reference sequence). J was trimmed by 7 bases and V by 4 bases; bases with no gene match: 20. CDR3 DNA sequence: TGTGCCAGCAGCTACGGACTAGCGTCCGTGGTGTCCCCGGGGAATGAGCAGTTCTTC. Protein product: CASSYGLASVVSPGNEQFF.

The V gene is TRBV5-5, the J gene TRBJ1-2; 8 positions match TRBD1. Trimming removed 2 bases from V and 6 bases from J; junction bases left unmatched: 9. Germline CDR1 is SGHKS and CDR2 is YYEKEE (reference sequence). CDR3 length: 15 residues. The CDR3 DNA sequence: TGTGCCAGCAGCTTACGGACAGGGAGGGCTGATGGCTACACCTTC. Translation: CASSLRTGRADGYTF. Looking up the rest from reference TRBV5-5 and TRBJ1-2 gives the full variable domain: DAGVTQSPTHLIKTRGQQVTLRCSPISGHKSVSWYQQVLGQGPQFIFQYYEKEERGRGNFPDRFSARQFPNYSSELNVNALLLGDSALYLCASSLRTGRADGYTFGSGTRLTVV.

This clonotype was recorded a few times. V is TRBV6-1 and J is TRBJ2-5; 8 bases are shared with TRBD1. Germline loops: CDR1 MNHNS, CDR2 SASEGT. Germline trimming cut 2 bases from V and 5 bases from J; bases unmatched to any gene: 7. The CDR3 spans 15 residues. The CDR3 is CASSEPWTGTETQYF. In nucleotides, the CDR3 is TGTGCCAGCAGTGAACCGTGGACAGGGACGGAGACCCAGTACTTC.

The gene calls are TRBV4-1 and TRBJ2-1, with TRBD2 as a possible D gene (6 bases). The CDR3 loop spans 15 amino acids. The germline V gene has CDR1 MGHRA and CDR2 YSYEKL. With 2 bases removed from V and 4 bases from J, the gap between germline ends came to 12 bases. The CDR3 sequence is CASSQPGTPYNEQFF. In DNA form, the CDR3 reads TGCGCCAGCAGCCAACCTGGGACTCCTTACAATGAGCAGTTCTTC.

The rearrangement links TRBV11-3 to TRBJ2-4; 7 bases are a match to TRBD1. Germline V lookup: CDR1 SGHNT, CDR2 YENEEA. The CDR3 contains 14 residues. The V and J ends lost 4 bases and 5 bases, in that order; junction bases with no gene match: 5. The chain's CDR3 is CASSSRDSQNIQYF. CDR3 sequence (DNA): TGTGCCAGCAGCTCCCGGGACAGCCAAAACATTCAGTACTTC.

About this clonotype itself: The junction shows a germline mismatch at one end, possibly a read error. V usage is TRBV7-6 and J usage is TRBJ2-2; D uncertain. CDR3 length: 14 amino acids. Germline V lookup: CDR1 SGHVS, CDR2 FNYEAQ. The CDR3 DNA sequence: TGTGCCAGCAGCTCGAGACATAACACCAGGGAGCTGTTTTTT. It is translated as CASSSRHNTRELFF.

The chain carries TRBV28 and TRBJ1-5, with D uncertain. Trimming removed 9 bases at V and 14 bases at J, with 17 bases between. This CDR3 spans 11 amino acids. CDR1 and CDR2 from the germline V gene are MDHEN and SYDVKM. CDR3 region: CASSTGRMKHF. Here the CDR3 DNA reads TGTGCCAGTTCAACGGGGAGAATGAAGCATTTT.

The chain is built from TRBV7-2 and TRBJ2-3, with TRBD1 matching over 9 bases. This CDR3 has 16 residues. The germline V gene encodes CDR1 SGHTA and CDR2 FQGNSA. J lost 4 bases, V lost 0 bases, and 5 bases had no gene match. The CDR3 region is CASSLAGTGWPDTQYF. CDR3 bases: TGTGCCAGCAGCTTAGCCGGGACAGGGTGGCCAGATACGCAGTATTTT.

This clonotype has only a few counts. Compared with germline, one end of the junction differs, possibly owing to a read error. The CDR3 sequence: CSVPGLAGNEQLF. CDR3 DNA sequence: TGCAGCGTCCCCGGACTAGCGGGAAATGAGCAGCTCTTC. The rearrangement uses TRBV29-1 and TRBJ2-1; TRBD2 agrees at 12 bases. Germline V gene sequence: CDR1 SQVTM, CDR2 ANQGSEA. CDR3 length equals 13 residues.

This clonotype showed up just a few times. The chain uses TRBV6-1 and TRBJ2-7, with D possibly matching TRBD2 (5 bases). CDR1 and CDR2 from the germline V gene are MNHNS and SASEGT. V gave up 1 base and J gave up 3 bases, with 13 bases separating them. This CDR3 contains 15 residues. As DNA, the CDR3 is TGTGCCAGCAGTGAAGGTCGGGCTAGCCTCTACGAGCAGTACTTC. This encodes CASSEGRASLYEQYF.